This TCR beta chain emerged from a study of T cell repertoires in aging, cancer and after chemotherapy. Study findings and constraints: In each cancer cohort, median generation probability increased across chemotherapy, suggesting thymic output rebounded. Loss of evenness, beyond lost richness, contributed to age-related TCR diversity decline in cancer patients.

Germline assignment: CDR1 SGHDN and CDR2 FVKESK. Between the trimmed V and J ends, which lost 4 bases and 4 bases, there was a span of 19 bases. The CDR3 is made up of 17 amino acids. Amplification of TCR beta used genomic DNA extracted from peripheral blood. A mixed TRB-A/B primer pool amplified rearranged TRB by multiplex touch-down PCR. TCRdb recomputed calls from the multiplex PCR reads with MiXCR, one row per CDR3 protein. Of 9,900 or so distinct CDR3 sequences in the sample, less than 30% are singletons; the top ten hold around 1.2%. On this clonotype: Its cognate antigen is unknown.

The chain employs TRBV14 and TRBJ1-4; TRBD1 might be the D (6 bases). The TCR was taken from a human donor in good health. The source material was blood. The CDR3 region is CASSLLKGAGVNEKLFF. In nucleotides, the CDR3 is TGTGCCAGCAGCCTCCTAAAGGGAGCAGGGGTTAATGAAAAACTGTTTTTT.